This record concerns one T cell receptor beta chain sequence. One end of the junction fails to match germline, which may point to a read error. Researchers ran the assay at a deep level. Libraries were prepared by immunoSEQ multiplex PCR; TCRdb keeps only in-frame clonotypes and omits some of them. The sample includes about 380,000 clones, around 96% of them seen just once. Germline CDR1 is KGHSH and CDR2 is LQKENI. CDR3 length: 14 amino acids. The sample comes from a study of shared clonotypes between healthy human individuals. The chain combines TRBV18 with TRBJ2-2; 7 positions agree with TRBD1. Sequenced input: memory CD8+ T cells sorted from blood. Subset here: CD45RO+ cells pooled with CCR7-negative TemRA cells. This TCR derives from a man aged 25 to 45 in good health. As DNA, the CDR3 is TGTGCCAGCTCTCCACAGACAGGGACCGGGGAGCTGTTTTTT. Encoded protein: CASSPQTGTGELFF.